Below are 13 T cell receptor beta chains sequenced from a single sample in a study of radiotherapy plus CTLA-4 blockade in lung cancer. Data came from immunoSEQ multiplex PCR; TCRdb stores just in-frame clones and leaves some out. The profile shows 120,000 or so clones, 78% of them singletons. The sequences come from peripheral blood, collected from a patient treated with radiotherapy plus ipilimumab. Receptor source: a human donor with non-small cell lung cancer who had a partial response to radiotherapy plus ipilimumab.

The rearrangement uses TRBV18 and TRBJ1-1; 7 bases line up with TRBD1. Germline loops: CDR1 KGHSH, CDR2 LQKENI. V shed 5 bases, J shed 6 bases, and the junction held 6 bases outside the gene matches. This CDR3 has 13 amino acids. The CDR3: CASSFTGEAEAFF. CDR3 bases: TGTGCCAGCTCATTTACAGGGGAGGCTGAAGCTTTCTTT. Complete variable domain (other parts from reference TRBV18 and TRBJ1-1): NAGVMQNPRHLVRRRGQEARLRCSPMKGHSHVYWYRQLPEEGLKFMVYLQKENIIDESGMPKERFSAEFPKEGPSILRIQQVVRGDSAAYFCASSFTGEAEAFFGQGTRLTVV.

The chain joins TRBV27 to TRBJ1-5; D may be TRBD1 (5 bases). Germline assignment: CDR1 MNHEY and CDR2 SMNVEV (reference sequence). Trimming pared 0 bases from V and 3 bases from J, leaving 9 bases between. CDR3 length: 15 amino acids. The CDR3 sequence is CASSLSQANNQPQHF. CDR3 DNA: TGTGCCAGCAGTTTATCACAGGCCAACAATCAGCCCCAGCATTTT.

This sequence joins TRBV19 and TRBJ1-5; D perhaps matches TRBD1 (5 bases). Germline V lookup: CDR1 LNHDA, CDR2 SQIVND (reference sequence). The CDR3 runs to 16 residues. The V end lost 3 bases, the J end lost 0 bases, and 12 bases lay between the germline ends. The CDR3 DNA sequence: TGTGCCAGTAGTATTGCCGGGGGGAATAGCAATCAGCCCCAGCATTTT. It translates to CASSIAGGNSNQPQHF.

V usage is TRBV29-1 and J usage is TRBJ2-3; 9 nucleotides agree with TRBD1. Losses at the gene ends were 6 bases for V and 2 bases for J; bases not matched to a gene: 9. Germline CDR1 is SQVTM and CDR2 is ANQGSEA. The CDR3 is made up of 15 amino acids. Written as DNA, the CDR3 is TGCAGCGTCATCTTGGGGACAGGGTACACAGATACGCAGTATTTT. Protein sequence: CSVILGTGYTDTQYF.

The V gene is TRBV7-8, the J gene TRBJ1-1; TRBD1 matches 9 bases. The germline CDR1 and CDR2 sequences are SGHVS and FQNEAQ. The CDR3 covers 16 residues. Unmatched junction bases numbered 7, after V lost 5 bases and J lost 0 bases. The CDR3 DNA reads TGTGCCAGCAGCATAGGGGGGACAGGGTTGAACACTGAAGCTTTCTTT. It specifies CASSIGGTGLNTEAFF.

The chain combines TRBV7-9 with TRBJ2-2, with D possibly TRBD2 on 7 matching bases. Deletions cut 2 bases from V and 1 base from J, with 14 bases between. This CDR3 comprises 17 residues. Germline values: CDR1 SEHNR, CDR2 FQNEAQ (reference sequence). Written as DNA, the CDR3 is TGTGCCAGCAGCTTAACGGTCGGGGGGCGGAACACCGGGGAGCTGTTTTTT. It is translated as CASSLTVGGRNTGELFF.

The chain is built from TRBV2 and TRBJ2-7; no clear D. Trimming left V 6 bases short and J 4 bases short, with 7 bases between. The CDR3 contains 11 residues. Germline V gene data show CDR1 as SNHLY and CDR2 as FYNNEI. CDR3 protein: CASRATYEQYF. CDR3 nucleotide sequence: TGTGCCAGCAGGGCGACATACGAGCAGTACTTC.

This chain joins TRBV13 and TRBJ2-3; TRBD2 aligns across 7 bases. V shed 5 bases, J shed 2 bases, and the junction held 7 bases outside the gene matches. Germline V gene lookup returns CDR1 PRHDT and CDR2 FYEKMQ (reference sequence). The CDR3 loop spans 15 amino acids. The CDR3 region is CASSRIAGTTDTQYF. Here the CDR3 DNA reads TGTGCCAGCAGCAGGATAGCGGGTACCACAGATACGCAGTATTTT.

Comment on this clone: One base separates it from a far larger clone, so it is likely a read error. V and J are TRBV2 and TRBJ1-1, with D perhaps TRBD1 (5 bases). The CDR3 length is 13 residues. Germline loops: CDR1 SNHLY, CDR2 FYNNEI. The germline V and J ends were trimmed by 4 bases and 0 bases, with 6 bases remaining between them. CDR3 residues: CASSGQMNTEAFF. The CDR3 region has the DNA TGTGCCAGCAGTGGACAGATGAACACTGAAGCTTTCTTT.

The CDR3 DNA reads TGTGCCAGCAGCTTACGCACTAGCGGAATCACAGATACGCAGTATTTT. It encodes CASSLRTSGITDTQYF. The chain carries TRBV13 and TRBJ2-3; 8 nucleotides agree with TRBD2. V trimming: 2 bases; J trimming: 2 bases; junction bases outside the gene matches: 6. This CDR3 contains 16 residues. Germline loops: CDR1 PRHDT, CDR2 FYEKMQ (reference sequence).

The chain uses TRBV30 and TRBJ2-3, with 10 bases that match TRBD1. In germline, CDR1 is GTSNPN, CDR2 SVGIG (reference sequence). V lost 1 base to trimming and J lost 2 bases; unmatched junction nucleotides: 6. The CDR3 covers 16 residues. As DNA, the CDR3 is TGTGCCTGGAGTGCCCGGGACAGGGGTTACACAGATACGCAGTATTTT. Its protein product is CAWSARDRGYTDTQYF. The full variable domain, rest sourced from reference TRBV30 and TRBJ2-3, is SQTIHQWPATLVQPVGSPLSLECTVEGTSNPNLYWYRQAAGRGLQLLFYSVGIGQISSEVPQNLSASRPQDRQFILSSKKLLLSDSGFYLCAWSARDRGYTDTQYFGPGTRLTVL.

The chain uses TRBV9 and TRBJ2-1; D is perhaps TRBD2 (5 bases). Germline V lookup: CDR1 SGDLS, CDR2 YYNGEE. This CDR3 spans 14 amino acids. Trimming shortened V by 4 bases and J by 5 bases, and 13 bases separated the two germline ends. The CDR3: CASSPTSSHNEQFF. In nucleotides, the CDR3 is TGTGCCAGCAGCCCCACTAGTTCCCACAATGAGCAGTTCTTC. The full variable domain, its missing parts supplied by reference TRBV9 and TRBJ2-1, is DSGVTQTPKHLITATGQRVTLRCSPRSGDLSVYWYQQSLDQGLQFLIQYYNGEERAKGNILERFSAQQFPDLHSELNLSSLELGDSALYFCASSPTSSHNEQFFGPGTRLTVL.

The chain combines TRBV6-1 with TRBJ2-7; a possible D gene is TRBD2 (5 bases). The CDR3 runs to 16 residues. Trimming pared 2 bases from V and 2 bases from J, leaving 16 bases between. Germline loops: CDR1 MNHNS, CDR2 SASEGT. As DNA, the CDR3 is TGTGCCAGCAGTGAATGGGCGGGTTCCTCTACCTACGAGCAGTACTTC. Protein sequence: CASSEWAGSSTYEQYF.